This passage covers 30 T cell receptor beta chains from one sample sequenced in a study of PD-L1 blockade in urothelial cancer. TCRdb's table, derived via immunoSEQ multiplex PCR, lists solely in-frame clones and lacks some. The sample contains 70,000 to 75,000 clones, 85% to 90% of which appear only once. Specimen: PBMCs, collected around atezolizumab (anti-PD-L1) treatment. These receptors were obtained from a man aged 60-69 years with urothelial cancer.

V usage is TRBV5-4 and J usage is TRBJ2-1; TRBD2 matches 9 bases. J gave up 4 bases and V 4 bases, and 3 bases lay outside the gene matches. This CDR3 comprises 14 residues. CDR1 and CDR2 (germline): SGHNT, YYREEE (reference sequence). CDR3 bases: TGTGCCAGCAGCCTCGGACTAGCGTACAATGAGCAGTTCTTC. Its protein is CASSLGLAYNEQFF.

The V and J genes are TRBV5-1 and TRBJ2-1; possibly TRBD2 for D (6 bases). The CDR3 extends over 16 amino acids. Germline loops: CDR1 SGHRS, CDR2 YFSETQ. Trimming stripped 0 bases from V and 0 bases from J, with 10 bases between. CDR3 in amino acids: CASSLEGLSSYNEQFF. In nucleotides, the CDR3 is TGCGCCAGCAGCTTGGAAGGACTAAGCTCCTACAATGAGCAGTTCTTC.

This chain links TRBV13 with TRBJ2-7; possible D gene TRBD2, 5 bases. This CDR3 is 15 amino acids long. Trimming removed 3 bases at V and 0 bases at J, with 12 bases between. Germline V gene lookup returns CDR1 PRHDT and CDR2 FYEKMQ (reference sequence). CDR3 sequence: CASSFRRRDSYEQYF. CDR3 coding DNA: TGTGCCAGCAGCTTTAGGAGACGGGACTCCTACGAGCAGTACTTC.

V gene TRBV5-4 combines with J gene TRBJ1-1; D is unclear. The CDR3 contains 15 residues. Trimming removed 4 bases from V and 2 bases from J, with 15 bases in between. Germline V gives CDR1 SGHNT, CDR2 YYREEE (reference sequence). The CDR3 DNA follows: TGTGCCAGCAGCCCAGGTGTGACAAGAAACACTGAAGCTTTCTTT. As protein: CASSPGVTRNTEAFF.

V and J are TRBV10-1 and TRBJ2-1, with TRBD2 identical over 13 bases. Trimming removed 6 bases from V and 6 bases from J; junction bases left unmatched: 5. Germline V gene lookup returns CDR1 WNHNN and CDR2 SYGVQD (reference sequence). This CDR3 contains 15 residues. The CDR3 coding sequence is TGCGCCAGCAGCCCCGGGACTAGCGGGACCAATGAGCAGTTCTTC. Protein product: CASSPGTSGTNEQFF.

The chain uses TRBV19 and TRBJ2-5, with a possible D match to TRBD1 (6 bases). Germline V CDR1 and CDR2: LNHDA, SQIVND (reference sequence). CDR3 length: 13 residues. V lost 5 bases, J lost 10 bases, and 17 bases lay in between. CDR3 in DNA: TGTGCCAGTAGTTCACTCAACAGGGTAGACCAGTACTTC. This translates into CASSSLNRVDQYF. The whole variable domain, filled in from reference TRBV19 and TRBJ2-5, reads DGGITQSPKYLFRKEGQNVTLSCEQNLNHDAMYWYRQDPGQGLRLIYYSQIVNDFQKGDIAEGYSVSREKKESFPLTVTSAQKNPTAFYLCASSSLNRVDQYFGPGTRLLVL.

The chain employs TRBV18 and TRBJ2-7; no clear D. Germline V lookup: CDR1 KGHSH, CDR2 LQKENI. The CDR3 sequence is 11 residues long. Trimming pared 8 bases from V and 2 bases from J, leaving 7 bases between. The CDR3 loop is CASQDAYEQYF. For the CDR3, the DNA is TGTGCCAGCCAGGATGCCTACGAGCAGTACTTC.

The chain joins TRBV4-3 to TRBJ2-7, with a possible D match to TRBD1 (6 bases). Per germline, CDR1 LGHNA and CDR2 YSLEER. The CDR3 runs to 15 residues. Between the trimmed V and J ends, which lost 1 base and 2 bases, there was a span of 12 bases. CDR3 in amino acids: CASSQVTAGAYEQYF. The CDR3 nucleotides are TGCGCCAGCAGCCAAGTAACCGCAGGGGCCTACGAGCAGTACTTC.

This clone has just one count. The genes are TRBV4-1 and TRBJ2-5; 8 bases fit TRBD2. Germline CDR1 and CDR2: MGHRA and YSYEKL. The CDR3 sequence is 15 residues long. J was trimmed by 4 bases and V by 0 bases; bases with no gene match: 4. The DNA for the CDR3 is TGCGCCAGCAGCCAAGATCGAGGGACTAGAGAGACCCAGTACTTC. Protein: CASSQDRGTRETQYF.

CDR3 coding DNA: TGCGCCAGCAGTCACTCGGGAGGGTCCACCGGGGAGCTGTTTTTT. Encoded protein: CASSHSGGSTGELFF. V usage is TRBV23-1 and J usage is TRBJ2-2; 8 bases are a match to TRBD2. TRBV23-1 is an ORF, with its function uncertain. The length of the CDR3 is 15 residues. Losses at the gene ends were 3 bases for V and 4 bases for J; bases not matched to a gene: 4.

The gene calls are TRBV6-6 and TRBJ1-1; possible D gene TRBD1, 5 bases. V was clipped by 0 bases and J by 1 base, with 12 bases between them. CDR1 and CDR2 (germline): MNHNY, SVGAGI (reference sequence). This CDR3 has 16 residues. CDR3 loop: CASSYSKRRANTEAFF. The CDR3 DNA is TGTGCCAGCAGTTACTCGAAACGCAGGGCGAACACTGAAGCTTTCTTT.

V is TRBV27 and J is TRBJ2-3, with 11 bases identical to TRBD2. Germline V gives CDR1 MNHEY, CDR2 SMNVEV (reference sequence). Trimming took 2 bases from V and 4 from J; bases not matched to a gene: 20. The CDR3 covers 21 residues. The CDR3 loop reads CASSLKVFLGNSGRVADTQYF. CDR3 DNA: TGTGCCAGCAGTTTAAAGGTCTTTTTAGGCAATAGCGGGAGGGTCGCAGATACGCAGTATTTT.

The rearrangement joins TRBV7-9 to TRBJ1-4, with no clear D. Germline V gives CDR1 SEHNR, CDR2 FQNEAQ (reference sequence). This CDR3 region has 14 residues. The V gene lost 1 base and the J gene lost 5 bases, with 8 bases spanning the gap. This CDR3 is CASSLGRENEKLFF. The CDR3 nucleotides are TGTGCCAGCAGCTTAGGGAGGGAGAATGAAAAACTGTTTTTT.

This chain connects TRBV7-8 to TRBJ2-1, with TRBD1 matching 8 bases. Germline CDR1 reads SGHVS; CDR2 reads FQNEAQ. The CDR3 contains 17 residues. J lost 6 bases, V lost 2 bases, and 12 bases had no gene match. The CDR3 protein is CASSLSHGAGGLNEQFF. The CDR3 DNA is TGTGCCAGCAGCTTATCCCACGGGGCAGGGGGCCTCAATGAGCAGTTCTTC.

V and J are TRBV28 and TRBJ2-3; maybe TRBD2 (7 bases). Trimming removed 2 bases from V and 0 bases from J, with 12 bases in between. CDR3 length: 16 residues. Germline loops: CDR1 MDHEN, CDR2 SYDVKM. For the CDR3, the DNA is TGTGCCAGCAGTTTAAATGCGGGGGCTAGCACAGATACGCAGTATTTT. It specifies CASSLNAGASTDTQYF. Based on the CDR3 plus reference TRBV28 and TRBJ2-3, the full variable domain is DVKVTQSSRYLVKRTGEKVFLECVQDMDHENMFWYRQDPGLGLRLIYFSYDVKMKEKGDIPEGYSVSREKKERFSLILESASTNQTSMYLCASSLNAGASTDTQYFGPGTRLTVL.

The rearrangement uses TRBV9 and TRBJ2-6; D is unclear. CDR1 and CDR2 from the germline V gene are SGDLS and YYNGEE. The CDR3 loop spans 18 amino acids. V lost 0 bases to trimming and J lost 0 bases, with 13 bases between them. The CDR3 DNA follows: TGTGCCAGCAGCGTAGCTGGTAGACTCAGCTCTGGGGCCAACGTCCTGACTTTC. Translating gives CASSVAGRLSSGANVLTF.

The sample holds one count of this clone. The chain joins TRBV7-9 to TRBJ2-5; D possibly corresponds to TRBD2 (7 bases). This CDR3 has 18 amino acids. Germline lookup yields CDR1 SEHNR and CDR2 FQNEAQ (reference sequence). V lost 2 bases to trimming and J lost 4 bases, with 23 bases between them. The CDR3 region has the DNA TGTGCCAGCAGCTTAACGACGGGGGGCGCGAGAGGGGTAGAGACCCAGTACTTC. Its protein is CASSLTTGGARGVETQYF.

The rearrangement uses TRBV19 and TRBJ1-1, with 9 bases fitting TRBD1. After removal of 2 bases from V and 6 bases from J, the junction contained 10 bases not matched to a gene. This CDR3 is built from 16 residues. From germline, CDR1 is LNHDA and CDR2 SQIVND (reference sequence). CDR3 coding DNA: TGTGCCAGTAGTATACTCCGACAGGGGGGGCTCGCTGAAGCTTTCTTT. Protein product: CASSILRQGGLAEAFF.

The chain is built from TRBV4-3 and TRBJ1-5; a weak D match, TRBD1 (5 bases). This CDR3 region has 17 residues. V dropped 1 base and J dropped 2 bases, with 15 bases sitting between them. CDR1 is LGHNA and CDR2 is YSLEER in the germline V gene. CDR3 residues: CASSQVTGAGRNQPQHF. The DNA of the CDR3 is TGCGCCAGCAGCCAAGTGACGGGAGCAGGGCGCAATCAGCCCCAGCATTTT.

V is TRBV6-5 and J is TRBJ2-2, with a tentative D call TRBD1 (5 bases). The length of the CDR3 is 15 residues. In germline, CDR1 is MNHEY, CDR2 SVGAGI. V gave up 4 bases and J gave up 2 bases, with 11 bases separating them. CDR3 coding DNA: TGTGCCAGCAGTTTTCGACGGACAAACACCGGGGAGCTGTTTTTT. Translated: CASSFRRTNTGELFF.

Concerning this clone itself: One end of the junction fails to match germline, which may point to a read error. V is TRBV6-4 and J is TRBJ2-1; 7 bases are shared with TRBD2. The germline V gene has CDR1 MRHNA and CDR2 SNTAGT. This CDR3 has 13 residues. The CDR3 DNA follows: TGTGCCAGCAGGAGGGAGGGTTCTAATGGGCAGTTCTTC. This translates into CASRREGSNGQFF.

The CDR3 sequence is CASSGTRGVNEQFF. For the CDR3, the DNA is TGCGCCAGCAGTGGGACTAGAGGTGTCAATGAGCAGTTCTTC. The chain employs TRBV10-1 and TRBJ2-1, with 7 bases aligning to TRBD2. V trimming: 4 bases; J trimming: 6 bases; junction bases outside the gene matches: 6. The germline V gene encodes CDR1 WNHNN and CDR2 SYGVQD (reference sequence). The CDR3 has 14 residues.

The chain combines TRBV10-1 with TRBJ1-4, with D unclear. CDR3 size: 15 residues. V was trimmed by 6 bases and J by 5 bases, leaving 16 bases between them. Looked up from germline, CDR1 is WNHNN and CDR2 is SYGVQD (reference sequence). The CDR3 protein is CASSDVWARNEKLFF. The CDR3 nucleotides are TGCGCCAGCAGCGACGTATGGGCCAGGAATGAAAAACTGTTTTTT.

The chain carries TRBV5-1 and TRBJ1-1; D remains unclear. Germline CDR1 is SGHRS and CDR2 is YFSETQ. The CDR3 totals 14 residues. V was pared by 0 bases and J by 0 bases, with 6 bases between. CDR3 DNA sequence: TGCGCCAGCAGCTTGGCCTCGGTGAACACTGAAGCTTTCTTT. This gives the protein CASSLASVNTEAFF.

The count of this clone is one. The CDR3 DNA reads as TGTGCCAGCAGTTTAGTTGCTAGCGGGAGAAGTGGCAATGAGCAGTTCTTC. Residues: CASSLVASGRSGNEQFF. J is TRBJ2-1 and V is TRBV28, with 10 bases lining up with TRBD2. V shed 2 bases and J 6 bases; nucleotides not matched to a gene: 10. The CDR3 runs 17 residues. Germline CDR1 and CDR2: MDHEN and SYDVKM.

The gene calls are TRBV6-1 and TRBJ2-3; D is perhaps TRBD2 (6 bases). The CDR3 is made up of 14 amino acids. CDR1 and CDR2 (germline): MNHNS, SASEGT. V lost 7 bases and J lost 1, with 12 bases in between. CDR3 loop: CASKGTLGTDTQYF. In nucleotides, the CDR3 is TGTGCCAGCAAGGGGACTTTGGGCACAGATACGCAGTATTTT.

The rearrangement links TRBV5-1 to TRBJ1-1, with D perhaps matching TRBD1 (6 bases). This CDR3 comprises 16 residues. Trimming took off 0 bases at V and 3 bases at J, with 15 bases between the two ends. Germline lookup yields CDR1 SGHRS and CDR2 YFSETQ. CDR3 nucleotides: TGCGCCAGCAGCTTGGTGGGGGCTCAGGCGGACACTGAAGCTTTCTTT. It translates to CASSLVGAQADTEAFF. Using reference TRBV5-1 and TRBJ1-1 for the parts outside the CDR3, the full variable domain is KAGVTQTPRYLIKTRGQQVTLSCSPISGHRSVSWYQQTPGQGLQFLFEYFSETQRNKGNFPGRFSGRQFSNSRSEMNVSTLELGDSALYLCASSLVGAQADTEAFFGQGTRLTVV.

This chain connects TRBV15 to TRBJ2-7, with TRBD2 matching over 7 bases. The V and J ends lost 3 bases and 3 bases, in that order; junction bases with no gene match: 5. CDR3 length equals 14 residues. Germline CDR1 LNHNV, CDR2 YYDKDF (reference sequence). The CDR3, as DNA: TGTGCCACCAGCAGGCCGGGACTATTCTACGAGCAGTACTTC. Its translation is CATSRPGLFYEQYF.

The CDR3 DNA reads TGTGCCAGCAGCGAGGGGGGGGGAGGAGGCTACGAGCAGTACTTC. Translation gives CASSEGGGGGYEQYF. The chain has TRBV9 and TRBJ2-7; TRBD2 might be the D (7 bases). CDR3 length equals 15 residues. Germline V gene lookup returns CDR1 SGDLS and CDR2 YYNGEE. The ends were cut back, 3 bases at V and 3 bases at J, with 16 bases in the middle.

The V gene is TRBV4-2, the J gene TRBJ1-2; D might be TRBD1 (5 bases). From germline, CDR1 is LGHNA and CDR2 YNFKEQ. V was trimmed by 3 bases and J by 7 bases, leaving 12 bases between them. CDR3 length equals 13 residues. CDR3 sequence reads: CASSQQGLGGYTF. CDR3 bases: TGTGCCAGCAGCCAGCAGGGTTTAGGTGGCTACACCTTC.